Each of the 11 T cell receptor beta chains below was sequenced from the same sample in a study of blood T cells in healthy people across ages. Then a second PCR, running roughly 7 to 11 cycles, was carried out with a sample-barcoded 5' primer and a J-beta primer mix. TCRdb passed the 5' RACE reads through MiXCR, listing each CDR3 protein once. Of 1.5 million to 2 million distinct CDR3 sequences listed, about 30% are singletons. Sequenced input: blood. These receptor sequences come from a woman in her 30s in good health.

In its sample, this clonotype was seen a few times. This chain uses TRBV24-1 with TRBJ2-2, with no clear D. The germline V gene has CDR1 KGHDR and CDR2 SFDVKD. The V end lost 9 bases, the J end lost 7 bases, and 8 bases lay between the germline ends. The CDR3 runs 11 residues. The CDR3 DNA sequence: TGTGCCACCGGGTCGGGCGGGGAGCTGTTTTTT. Amino acids: CATGSGGELFF.

On this clonotype itself: A much bigger clone sits one base away, suggesting this may be a read error. This chain connects TRBV28 to TRBJ2-7; 8 nucleotides agree with TRBD2. Germline values: CDR1 MDHEN, CDR2 SYDVKM. This CDR3 has 12 amino acids. V dropped 6 bases and J dropped 12; count of bases not matched to a gene: 10. The CDR3 region is CASSLTRGLGYF. The CDR3 coding sequence is TGTGCCAGCAGCTTAACCCGGGGACTAGGGTACTTC.

This clonotype was seen ten or more times. A read error may account for a junction end that differs from germline. The chain carries TRBV7-2 and TRBJ2-7; 10 nucleotides agree with TRBD2. The CDR3 has 16 residues. Germline V gene sequence: CDR1 SGHTA, CDR2 FQGNSA. The CDR3 protein is CASSLAEREGGYEQYF. The CDR3 region has the DNA TGTGCCAGCAGCCTAGCCGAGCGGGAGGGTGGTTACGAGCAGTACTTC.

About this clonotype itself: At one boundary the junction diverges from the germline segment, which might be a read error. The chain recombines TRBV7-2 with TRBJ2-1; 8 nucleotides line up with TRBD2. Germline CDR1 reads SGHTA; CDR2 reads FQGNSA. The CDR3 is 13 amino acids. CDR3 sequence: CASRRGAGVSQFF. As DNA, the CDR3 is TGTGCTAGCAGACGTGGAGCGGGAGTATCGCAGTTCTTC.

This clonotype was observed many times. The V gene is TRBV5-6, the J gene TRBJ1-1, with a tentative D call TRBD1 (6 bases). With 4 bases removed from V and 2 bases from J, the gap between germline ends came to 12 bases. The CDR3 contains 14 residues. Germline values: CDR1 SGHDT, CDR2 YYEEEE. The CDR3 sequence: CASSLRQANTEAFF. CDR3 nucleotide sequence: TGTGCCAGCAGCCTGAGACAGGCCAACACTGAAGCTTTCTTT.

This clonotype was counted a single time. The rearrangement links TRBV30 to TRBJ1-1, with D maybe TRBD1 (6 bases). Trimming removed 7 bases from V and 5 bases from J, with 14 bases in between. From germline, CDR1 is GTSNPN and CDR2 SVGIG (reference sequence). CDR3 length equals 12 residues. CDR3 sequence: CALYEGGTEAFF. CDR3 DNA: TGTGCCTTATATGAGGGGGGAACTGAAGCTTTCTTT. Drawing the rest from reference TRBV30 and TRBJ1-1, the complete variable domain is SQTIHQWPATLVQPVGSPLSLECTVEGTSNPNLYWYRQAAGRGLQLLFYSVGIGQISSEVPQNLSASRPQDRQFILSSKKLLLSDSGFYLCALYEGGTEAFFGQGTRLTVV.

This clonotype was seen more than once but under ten times. This chain connects TRBV20-1 to TRBJ1-2, with D possibly matching TRBD1 (5 bases). Germline values: CDR1 DFQATT, CDR2 SNEGSKA (reference sequence). V lost 3 bases and J lost 8, with 13 bases in between. The CDR3 loop spans 12 amino acids. The CDR3 nucleotides are TGCAGTGCTAGGACAGATCTAGAGGGCTACACCTTC. This encodes CSARTDLEGYTF.

This clonotype was seen a few times. The chain is built from TRBV3-1 and TRBJ2-4, with D possibly TRBD1 on 5 matching bases. Trimming left V 3 bases short and J 1 base short, with 16 bases between. The germline V gene encodes CDR1 LGHDT and CDR2 YNNKEL (reference sequence). The length of the CDR3 is 17 residues. CDR3 residues: CASSQPRDRFAKNIQYF. The CDR3, as DNA: TGTGCCAGCAGCCAGCCCAGGGATCGGTTCGCCAAAAACATTCAGTACTTC.

CDR3: CASSDRTFDEQYF. Written as DNA, the CDR3 is TGTGCCAGCAGCGACAGGACGTTCGACGAGCAGTACTTC. This sequence joins TRBV7-9 and TRBJ2-7; maybe TRBD1 (6 bases). The V end was cut by 5 bases, the J end by 5 bases, with 13 bases between. Looked up from germline, CDR1 is SEHNR and CDR2 is FQNEAQ (reference sequence). CDR3 length: 13 residues.

The chain carries TRBV6-5 and TRBJ1-2; 7 bases map to TRBD1. V was clipped by 4 bases and J by 0 bases; unmatched bases: 14. The CDR3 runs to 18 residues. Germline V gives CDR1 MNHEY, CDR2 SVGAGI. Here the CDR3 DNA reads TGTGCCAGCAGTTCCCGTATGGGCAGGGGGTCCGCTAACTATGGCTACACCTTC. Amino acid sequence: CASSSRMGRGSANYGYTF.

This clonotype was recorded at least ten times. V and J are TRBV5-1 and TRBJ2-7; no firm D call. This CDR3 region has 14 residues. The V gene's germline CDR1 is SGHRS and CDR2 YFSETQ. Trimming shortened V by 0 bases and J by 0 bases, and 7 bases separated the two germline ends. CDR3 DNA sequence: TGCGCCAGCAGCTTGGATTCAGGCTCCTACGAGCAGTACTTC. This codes for CASSLDSGSYEQYF.